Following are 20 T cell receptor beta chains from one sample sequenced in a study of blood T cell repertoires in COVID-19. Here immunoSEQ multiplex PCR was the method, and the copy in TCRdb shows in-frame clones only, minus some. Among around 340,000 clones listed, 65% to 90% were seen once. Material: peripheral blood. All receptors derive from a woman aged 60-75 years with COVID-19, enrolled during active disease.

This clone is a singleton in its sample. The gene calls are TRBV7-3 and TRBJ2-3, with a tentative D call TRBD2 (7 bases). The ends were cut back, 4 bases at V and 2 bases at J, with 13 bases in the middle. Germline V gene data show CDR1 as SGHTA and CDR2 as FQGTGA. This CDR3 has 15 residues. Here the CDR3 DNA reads TGTGCCAGCAGCTGGCTACGGGGGGCCACAGATACGCAGTATTTT. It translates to CASSWLRGATDTQYF.

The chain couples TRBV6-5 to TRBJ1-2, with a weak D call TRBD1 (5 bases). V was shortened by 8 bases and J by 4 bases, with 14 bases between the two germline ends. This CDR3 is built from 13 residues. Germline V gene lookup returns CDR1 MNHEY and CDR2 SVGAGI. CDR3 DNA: TGTGCCAGCGGCGCGGGGGGGGGCTATGGCTACACCTTC. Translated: CASGAGGGYGYTF.

For the CDR3, the DNA is TGTGCCAGCAGCGTCTCGGGGGGGTTCTCCAATTCACCCCTCCACTTT. It yields the protein CASSVSGGFSNSPLHF. The chain carries TRBV9 and TRBJ1-6; possibly TRBD1 for D (5 bases). The CDR3 loop spans 16 amino acids. V lost 2 bases and J lost 7, with 16 bases in between. CDR1 is SGDLS, CDR2 YYNGEE, per germline.

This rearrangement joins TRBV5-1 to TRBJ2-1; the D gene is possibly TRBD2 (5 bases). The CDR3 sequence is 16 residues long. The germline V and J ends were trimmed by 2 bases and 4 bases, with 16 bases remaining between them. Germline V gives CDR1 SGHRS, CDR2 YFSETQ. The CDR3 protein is CASSLNGVVIYNEQFF. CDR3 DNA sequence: TGCGCCAGCAGCTTAAACGGGGTAGTAATTTACAATGAGCAGTTCTTC.

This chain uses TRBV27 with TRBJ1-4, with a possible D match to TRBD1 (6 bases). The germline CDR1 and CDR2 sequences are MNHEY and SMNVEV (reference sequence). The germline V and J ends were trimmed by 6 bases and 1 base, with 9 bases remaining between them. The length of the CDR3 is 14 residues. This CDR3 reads CASRKGGTNEKLFF. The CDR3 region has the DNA TGTGCCAGCAGGAAAGGGGGAACTAATGAAAAACTGTTTTTT.

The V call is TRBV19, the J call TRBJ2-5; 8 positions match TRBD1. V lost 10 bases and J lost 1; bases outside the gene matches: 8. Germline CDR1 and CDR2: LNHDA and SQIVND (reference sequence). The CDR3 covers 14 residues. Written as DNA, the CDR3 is TGTGCCACCGTTGACAGGGGAGGCCAAGAGACCCAGTACTTC. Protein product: CATVDRGGQETQYF.

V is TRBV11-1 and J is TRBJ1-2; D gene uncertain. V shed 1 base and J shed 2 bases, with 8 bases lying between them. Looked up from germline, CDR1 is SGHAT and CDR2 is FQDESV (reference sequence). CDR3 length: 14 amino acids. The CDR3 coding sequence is TGTGCCAGCAGCTTAGGAAGCTCCAACTATGGCTACACCTTC. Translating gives CASSLGSSNYGYTF.

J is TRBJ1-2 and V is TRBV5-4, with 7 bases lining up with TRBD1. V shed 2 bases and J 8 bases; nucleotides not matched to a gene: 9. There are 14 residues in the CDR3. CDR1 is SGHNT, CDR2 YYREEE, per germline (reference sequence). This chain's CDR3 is CASSLTGDLRGYTF. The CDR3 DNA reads TGTGCCAGCAGCTTAACAGGGGATTTACGAGGCTACACCTTC.

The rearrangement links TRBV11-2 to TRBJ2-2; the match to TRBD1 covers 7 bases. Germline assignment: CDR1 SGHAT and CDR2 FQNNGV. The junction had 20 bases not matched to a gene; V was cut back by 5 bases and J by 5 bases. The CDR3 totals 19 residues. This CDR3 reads CASSLHIGPGGQQTGELFF. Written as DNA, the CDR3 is TGTGCCAGCAGCCTACACATTGGGCCAGGGGGACAACAAACCGGGGAGCTGTTTTTT.

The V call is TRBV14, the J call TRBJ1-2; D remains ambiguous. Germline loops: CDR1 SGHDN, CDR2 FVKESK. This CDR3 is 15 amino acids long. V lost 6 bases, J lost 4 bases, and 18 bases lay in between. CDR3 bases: TGTGCCAGCAGTCAGAACCTCAGGCCTACCTATGGCTACACCTTC. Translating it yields CASSQNLRPTYGYTF. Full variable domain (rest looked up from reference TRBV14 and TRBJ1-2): EAGVTQFPSHSVIEKGQTVTLRCDPISGHDNLYWYRRVMGKEIKFLLHFVKESKQDESGMPNNRFLAERTGGTYSTLKVQPAELEDSGVYFCASSQNLRPTYGYTFGSGTRLTVV.

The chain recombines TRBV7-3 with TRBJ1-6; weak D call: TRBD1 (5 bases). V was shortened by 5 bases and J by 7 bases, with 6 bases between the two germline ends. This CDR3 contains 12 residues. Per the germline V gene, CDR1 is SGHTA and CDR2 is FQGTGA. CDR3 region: CASSPGNSPLHF. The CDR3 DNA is TGTGCCAGCAGCCCAGGGAATTCACCCCTCCACTTT.

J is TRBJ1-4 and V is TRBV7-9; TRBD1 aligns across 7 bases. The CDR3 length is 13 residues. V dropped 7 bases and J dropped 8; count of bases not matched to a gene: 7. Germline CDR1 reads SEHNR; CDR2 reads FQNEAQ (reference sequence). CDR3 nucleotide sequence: TGTGCCAGCACAATCGGGGACAGCGAAAAACTGTTTTTT. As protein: CASTIGDSEKLFF.

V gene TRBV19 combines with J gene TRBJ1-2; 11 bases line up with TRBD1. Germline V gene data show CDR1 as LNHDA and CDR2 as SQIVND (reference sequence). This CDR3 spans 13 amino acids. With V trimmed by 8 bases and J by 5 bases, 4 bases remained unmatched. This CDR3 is CASRTGGLYGYTF. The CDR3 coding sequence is TGTGCCAGTCGGACAGGGGGCTTGTATGGCTACACCTTC.

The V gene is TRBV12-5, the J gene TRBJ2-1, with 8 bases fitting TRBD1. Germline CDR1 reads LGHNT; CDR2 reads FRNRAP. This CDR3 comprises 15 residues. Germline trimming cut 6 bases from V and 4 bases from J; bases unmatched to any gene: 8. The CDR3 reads CASGYGQGTYNEQFF. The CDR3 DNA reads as TGTGCTAGTGGCTATGGACAGGGCACATACAATGAGCAGTTCTTC.

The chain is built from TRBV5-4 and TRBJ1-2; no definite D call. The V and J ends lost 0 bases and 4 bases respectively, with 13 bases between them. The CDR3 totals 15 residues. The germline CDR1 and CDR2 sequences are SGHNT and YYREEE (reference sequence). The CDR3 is CASSLDASTGYGYTF. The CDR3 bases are TGTGCCAGCAGCTTGGACGCAAGTACGGGCTATGGCTACACCTTC.

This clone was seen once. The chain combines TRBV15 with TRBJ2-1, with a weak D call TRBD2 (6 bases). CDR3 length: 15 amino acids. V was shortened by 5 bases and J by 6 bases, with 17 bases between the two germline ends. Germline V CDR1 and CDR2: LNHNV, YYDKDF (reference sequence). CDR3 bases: TGTGCCACCAGCGTAACGGGGGAATCCGGCAATGAGCAGTTCTTC. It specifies CATSVTGESGNEQFF.

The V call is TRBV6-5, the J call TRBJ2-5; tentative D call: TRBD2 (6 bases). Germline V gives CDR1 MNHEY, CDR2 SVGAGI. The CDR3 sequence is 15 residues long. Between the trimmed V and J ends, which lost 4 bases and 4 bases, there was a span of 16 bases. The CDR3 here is CASSSFGGVGETQYF. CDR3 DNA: TGTGCCAGCAGTTCTTTTGGCGGGGTAGGAGAGACCCAGTACTTC.

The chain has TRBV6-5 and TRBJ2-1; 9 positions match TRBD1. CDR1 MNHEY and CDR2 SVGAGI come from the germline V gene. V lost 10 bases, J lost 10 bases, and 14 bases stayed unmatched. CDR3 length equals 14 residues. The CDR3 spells CAIRLRDRVWEQFF. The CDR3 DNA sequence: TGTGCCATCAGACTCCGGGACAGGGTTTGGGAGCAGTTCTTC.

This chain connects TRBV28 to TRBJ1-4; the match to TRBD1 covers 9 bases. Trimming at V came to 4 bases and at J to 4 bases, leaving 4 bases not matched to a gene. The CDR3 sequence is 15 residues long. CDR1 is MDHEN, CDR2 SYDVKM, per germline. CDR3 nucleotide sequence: TGTGCCAGCAGTTCAGGACAGGGGAATAATGAAAAACTGTTTTTT. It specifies CASSSGQGNNEKLFF.

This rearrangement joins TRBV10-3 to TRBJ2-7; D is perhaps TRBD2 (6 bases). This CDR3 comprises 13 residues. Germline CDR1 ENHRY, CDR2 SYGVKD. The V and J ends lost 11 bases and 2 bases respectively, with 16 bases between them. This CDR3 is CAVGGDFAYEQYF. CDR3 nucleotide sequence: TGTGCCGTAGGAGGGGATTTCGCCTACGAGCAGTACTTC.